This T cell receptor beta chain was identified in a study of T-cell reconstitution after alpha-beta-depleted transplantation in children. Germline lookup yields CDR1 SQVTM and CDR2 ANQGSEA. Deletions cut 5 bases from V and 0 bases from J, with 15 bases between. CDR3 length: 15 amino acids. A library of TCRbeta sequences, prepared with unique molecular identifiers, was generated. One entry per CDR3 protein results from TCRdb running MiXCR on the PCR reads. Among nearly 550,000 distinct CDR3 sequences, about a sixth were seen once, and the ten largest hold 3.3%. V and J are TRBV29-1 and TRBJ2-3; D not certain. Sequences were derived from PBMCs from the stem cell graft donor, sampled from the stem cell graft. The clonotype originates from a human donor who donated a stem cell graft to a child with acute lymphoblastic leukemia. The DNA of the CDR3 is TGCAGCGTTCCCCCCTCCCAGAGGAGCACAGATACGCAGTATTTT. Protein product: CSVPPSQRSTDTQYF.